This T cell receptor beta chain was obtained from a study of identical twins listed by TCRdb under 2016. Context from the whole study: TCR alpha and beta repertoires from monozygotic twins, unrelated adults of various ages and cord blood were deep-sequenced to test whether fetal clonotypes persist. To rule out contamination, the twin experiments were replicated at different times with different library preparation protocols.

On the study overall, not on this receptor specifically: Conclusions relied on cross-sectional statistical analysis, since the same donors could not be followed over many years. The excess sharing between twins in beta out-of-frame sequences was weaker because fewer shared sequences reduced the signal-to-noise ratio. Invariant T cells such as MAIT and iNKT could partly confound zero-insertion analyses, although diverse VJ usage argued against such confounding for most clonotypes. Compared with coincidental sharing between unrelated individuals, an excess of low generation-probability sequences was observed among out-of-frame TCR alpha sequences shared between twins. Fewer insertions were carried by abundant cord blood beta clonotypes; a weaker similar trend was observed in young adult naive repertoires, while no such trend was observed in memory repertoires. In monozygotic twins, recombination models systematically underestimated out-of-frame TCR alpha sharing, but the models matched the sharing seen between unrelated individuals.

The library was produced with 5' RACE. Sequencing took place on an Illumina HiSeq 2000. A universal primer binding site was added through template switching, and the final cDNA carried a unique molecular identifier so that TCR cDNA molecules could be counted accurately. Specific primers in the conserved constant-segment region were used to synthesize first-strand cDNA for the TCR alpha and beta chains. To control for contamination, every cDNA library was double barcoded, receiving both a SMART-Mk sample barcode and Illumina barcodes. TruSeq adapter sequences, together with Illumina sample barcodes, were added in two successive PCR steps. Sequencing of the TCR alpha and beta cDNA libraries was done on the Illumina HiSeq platform using custom primers. Regarding the original processing steps: Unique molecular identifiers were extracted from raw reads with MiGEC, and CDR3 positions were determined with MiXCR. For each individual, recombination models were inferred using an EM algorithm with the repgenHMM and IGoR tools. The tcR package in R was used for shared clonotype analysis, with sharing normalized by the product of cloneset sizes. To study raw recombination without the effects of thymic and clonal selection, out-of-frame nonproductive sequences were analyzed. Using fastp trimming at Q25 and MiXCR clonotype assembly, TCRdb reanalyzed the public sequencing data and kept in-frame beta chains. For every CDR3 protein sequence, its rows merge into one entry that carries the most common genes and DNA. What appears here as the V and J calls and clone size reflects TCRdb's work, not the paper's. For this sample the table gives about 470,000 distinct CDR3 sequences, of which roughly a quarter were detected only once. The biggest ten clones account for 2.5% to 3.5% of the sample.

This clonotype was seen a handful of times. This clone's antigen is unknown. Within one base of it there is no much larger clone, and no base qualities were kept. The CDR3 numbers 14 residues from cysteine through phenylalanine. Only the CDR3 portion is preserved as DNA: 42 bases, with reading frame beginning at the first base. For CDR1 and CDR2, the germline V gene (reference sequence) lists SGHNT and YYREEE. V was cut back by 0 bases and J by 4 bases, leaving a gap of 10 bases between them. All donors were healthy Caucasians. The twin cohort consisted of three pairs of female monozygotic twins, all aged roughly 18 to 29 years. Positive isolation kits from Invitrogen were used to isolate the CD4+ and CD8+ T cell populations. In addition, the sample was reused for a study of T cells expressing NK-cell markers. That second report states: Three sorted T-cell subsets (CD3+CD56+NKG2C+, CD3+CD56+NKG2C- and CD3+CD56-NKG2C+) from about 8 donors had their TCR beta-chain repertoires profiled. Most of the eight sequenced donors were HCMV-seropositive and one was HCMV-seronegative. To restrict sorting to alphabetaTCR-expressing T cells, an anti-gammadeltaTCR antibody was added in several experiments. In roughly six donors, the dominant CD3+CD56+NKG2C+ clonotypes ranked among the top 10 CD8+ clonotypes, making up roughly 1.0-7.0% of CD8+ T cells. Those dominant clonotypes were again the most abundant among CD3+CD56-NKG2C+ cells in a few donors, at roughly 25-65%. It remained unclear whether the expanded NKG2C-expressing T cell clones were specific for HCMV antigens. Randomly selected healthy volunteers, three men and five women, were used as the eight sequenced donors. To determine HCMV serostatus, a commercial ELISA kit was used to detect HCMV-specific IgG in serum. MIGEC handled demultiplexing of the reads and grouping by UMI, while MiTCR was used to assemble and quantify clonotypes. To exclude erroneous sequences, any TCR cDNA sequence not supported by at least two reads was discarded. The tcR package was used for downstream repertoire analysis, with clonotypes matched between fractions based on CDR3 nucleotide sequence plus V segment. Antigen specificity was annotated against VDJdb with VDJmatch, allowing one amino acid substitution in CDR3.

The rearranged chain carries TRBV5-4 and TRBJ1-1; the D gene assignment is ambiguous. The receptor comes from a woman younger than 30 in good health. The source material was CD4+ T cells sorted from blood. The CDR3 here reads CASSLVKGSTEAFF. The nucleotide sequence is TGTGCCAGCAGCTTGGTAAAGGGCTCCACTGAAGCTTTCTTT.